This T cell receptor (beta chain) was profiled in a study of cytomegalovirus exposure and HLA in healthy donors. Vbeta (60) and Jbeta (13) primers were used in the PCR. Profiling relied on immunoSEQ multiplex PCR, and the TCRdb table lists in-frame clones only, not all of them. The table lists approximately 280,000 clones, 70% to 90% of them singletons. A note on this clone: Antigen unknown.

The CDR3 loop spans 12 amino acids. Germline CDR1 and CDR2: MGHDK and SYGVNS. Trimming removed 2 bases at V and 2 bases at J, with 4 bases between. Study findings and constraints: Across donors, presence/absence analyses took sequencing depth to be roughly uniform. After further analysis at a later stage, 16,951 TCR beta sequences were associated with HLA alleles at 0.05 false discovery rate. The productive fraction for most TCR beta V segments was about 90% or about 30% in an earlier analysis.

The source is a woman aged 18-29 years in good health and CMV-seronegative. The genes are TRBV25-1 and TRBJ2-7; D gene unclear. The sample comprised PBMCs. CDR3: CASSEEPYEQYF. The CDR3 DNA follows: TGTGCCAGCAGTGAAGAGCCCTACGAGCAGTACTTC.